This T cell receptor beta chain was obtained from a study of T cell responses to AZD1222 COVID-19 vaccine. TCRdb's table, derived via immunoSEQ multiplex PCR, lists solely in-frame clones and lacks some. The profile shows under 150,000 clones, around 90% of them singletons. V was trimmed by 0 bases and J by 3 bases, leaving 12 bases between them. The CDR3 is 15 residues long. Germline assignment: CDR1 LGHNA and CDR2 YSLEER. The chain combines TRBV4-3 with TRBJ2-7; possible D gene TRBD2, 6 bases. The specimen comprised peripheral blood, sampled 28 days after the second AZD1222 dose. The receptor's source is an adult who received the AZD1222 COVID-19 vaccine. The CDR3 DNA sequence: TGCGCCAGCAGCCAAGAGGGACTTGTCGACTACGAGCAGTACTTC. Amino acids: CASSQEGLVDYEQYF.